This TCR beta chain was sequenced in a study of blood T cells in healthy people across ages. Whole-study findings and limits: CMV infection status of these donors was not known.

A note on this clonotype: Its antigen is unidentified.

For the second PCR, which ran for roughly 7 to 11 cycles, a sample-barcoded 5' primer and a J-beta primer mix were used. A single record per CDR3 protein comes from TCRdb applying MiXCR to the 5' RACE reads. The sample holds fewer than 900,000 distinct CDR3 sequences, around 45% seen once. The CDR3 has 13 residues. Germline CDR1 and CDR2: GTSNPN and SVGIG (reference sequence). Trimming removed 3 bases at V and 1 base at J, with 9 bases between. The chain uses TRBV30 and TRBJ2-5; D ambiguous. Sequenced material: blood. The TCR was taken from an older woman in good health. The CDR3 DNA is TGTGCCTGGAGGCTAGGTGTCCAAGAGACCCAGTACTTC. This translates into CAWRLGVQETQYF.